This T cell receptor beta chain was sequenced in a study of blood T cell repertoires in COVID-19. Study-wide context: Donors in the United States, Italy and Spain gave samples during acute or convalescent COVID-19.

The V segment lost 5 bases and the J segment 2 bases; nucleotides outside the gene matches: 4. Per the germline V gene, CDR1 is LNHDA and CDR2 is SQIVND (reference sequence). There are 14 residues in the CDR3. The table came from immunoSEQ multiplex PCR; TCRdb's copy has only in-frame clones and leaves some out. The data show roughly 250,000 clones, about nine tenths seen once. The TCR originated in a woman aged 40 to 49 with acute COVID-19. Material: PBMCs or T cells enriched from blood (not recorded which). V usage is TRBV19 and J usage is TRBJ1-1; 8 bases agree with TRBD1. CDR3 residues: CASSLGTGNTEAFF. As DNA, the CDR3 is TGTGCCAGTAGTCTAGGGACAGGCAACACTGAAGCTTTCTTT.